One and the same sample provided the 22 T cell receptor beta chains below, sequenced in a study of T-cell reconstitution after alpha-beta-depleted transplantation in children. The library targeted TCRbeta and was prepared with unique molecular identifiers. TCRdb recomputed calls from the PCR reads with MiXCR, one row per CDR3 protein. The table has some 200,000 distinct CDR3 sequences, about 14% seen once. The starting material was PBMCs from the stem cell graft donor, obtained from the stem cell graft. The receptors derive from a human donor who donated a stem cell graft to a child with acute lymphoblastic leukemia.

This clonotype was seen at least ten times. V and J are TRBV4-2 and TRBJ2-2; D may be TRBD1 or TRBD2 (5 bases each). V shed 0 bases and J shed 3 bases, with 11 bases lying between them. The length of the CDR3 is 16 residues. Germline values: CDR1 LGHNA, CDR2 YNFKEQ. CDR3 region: CASSQETADDTGELFF. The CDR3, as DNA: TGTGCCAGCAGCCAAGAGACAGCGGATGACACCGGGGAGCTGTTTTTT.

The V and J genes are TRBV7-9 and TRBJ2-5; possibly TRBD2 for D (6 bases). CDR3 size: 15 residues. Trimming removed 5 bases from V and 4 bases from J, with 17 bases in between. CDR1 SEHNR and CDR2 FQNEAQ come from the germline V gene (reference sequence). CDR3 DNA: TGTGCCAGCAGCCCCCGGTCGGGGGTCGGAGAGACCCAGTACTTC. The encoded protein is CASSPRSGVGETQYF.

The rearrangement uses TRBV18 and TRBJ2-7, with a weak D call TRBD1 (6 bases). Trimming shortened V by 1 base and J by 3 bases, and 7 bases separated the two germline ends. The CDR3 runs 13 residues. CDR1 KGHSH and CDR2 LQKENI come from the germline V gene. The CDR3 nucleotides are TGTGCCAGCTCACCACAAGGGGGCTACGAGCAGTACTTC. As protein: CASSPQGGYEQYF.

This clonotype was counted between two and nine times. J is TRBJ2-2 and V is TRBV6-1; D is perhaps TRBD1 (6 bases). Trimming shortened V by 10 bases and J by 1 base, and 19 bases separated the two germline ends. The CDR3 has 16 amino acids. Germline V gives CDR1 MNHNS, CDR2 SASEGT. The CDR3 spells CATKRGYRVNTGELFF. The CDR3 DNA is TGTGCCACCAAAAGGGGGTACAGGGTGAACACCGGGGAGCTGTTTTTT.

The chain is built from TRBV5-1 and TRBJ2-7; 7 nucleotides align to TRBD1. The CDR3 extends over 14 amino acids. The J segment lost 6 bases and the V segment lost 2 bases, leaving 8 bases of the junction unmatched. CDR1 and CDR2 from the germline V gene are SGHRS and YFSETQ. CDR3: CASSLSRDSGEQYF. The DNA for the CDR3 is TGCGCCAGCAGCTTATCCCGGGACAGTGGCGAGCAGTACTTC.

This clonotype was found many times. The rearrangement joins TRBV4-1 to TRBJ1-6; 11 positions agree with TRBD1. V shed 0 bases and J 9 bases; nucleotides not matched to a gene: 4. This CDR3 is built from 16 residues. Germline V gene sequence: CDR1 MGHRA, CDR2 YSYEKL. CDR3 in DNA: TGCGCCAGCAGCCAAGAGGGGACAGGGGGAACTTCACCCCTCCACTTT. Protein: CASSQEGTGGTSPLHF.

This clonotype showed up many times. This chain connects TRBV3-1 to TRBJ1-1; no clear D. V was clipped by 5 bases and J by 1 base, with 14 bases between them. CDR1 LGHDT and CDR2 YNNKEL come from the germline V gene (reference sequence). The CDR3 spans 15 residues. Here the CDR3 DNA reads TGTGCCAGCAGCAGCGACGGGAGGAGGAACACTGAAGCTTTCTTT. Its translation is CASSSDGRRNTEAFF. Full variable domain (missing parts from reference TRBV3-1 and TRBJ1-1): DTAVSQTPKYLVTQMGNDKSIKCEQNLGHDTMYWYKQDSKKFLKIMFSYNNKELIINETVPNRFSPKSPDKAHLNLHINSLELGDSAVYFCASSSDGRRNTEAFFGQGTRLTVV.

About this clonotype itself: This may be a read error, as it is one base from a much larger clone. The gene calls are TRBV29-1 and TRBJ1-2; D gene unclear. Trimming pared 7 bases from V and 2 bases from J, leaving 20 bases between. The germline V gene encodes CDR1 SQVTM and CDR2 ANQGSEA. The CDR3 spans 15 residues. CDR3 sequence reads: CSAAGRRERNYGYTF. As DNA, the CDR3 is TGCAGCGCTGCAGGACGACGGGAGAGGAACTATGGCTACACCTTC.

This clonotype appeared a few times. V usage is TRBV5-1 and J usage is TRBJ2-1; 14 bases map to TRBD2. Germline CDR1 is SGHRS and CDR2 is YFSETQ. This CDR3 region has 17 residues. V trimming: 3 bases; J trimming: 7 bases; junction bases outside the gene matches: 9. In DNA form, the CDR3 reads TGCGCCAGCAGCTCAATGACTAGCGGGAGGGCCGGTAATGAGCAGTTCTTC. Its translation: CASSSMTSGRAGNEQFF.

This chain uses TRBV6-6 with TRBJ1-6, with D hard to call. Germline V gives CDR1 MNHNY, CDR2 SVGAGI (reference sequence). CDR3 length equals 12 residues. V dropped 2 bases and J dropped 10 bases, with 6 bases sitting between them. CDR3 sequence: CASSYVNSPLHF. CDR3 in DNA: TGTGCCAGCAGTTACGTCAACTCACCCCTCCACTTT.

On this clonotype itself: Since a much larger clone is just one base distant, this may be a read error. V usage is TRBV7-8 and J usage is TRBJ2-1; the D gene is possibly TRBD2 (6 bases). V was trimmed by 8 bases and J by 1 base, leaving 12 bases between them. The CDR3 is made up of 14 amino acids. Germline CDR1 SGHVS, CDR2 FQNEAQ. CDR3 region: CASVPRGSYNEQFF. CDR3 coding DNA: TGTGCCAGCGTCCCACGGGGGTCCTACAATGAGCAGTTCTTC.

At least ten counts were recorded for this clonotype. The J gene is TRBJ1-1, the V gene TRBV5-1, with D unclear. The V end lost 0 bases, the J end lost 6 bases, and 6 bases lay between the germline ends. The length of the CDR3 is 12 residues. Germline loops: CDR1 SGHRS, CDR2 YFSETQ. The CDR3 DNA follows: TGCGCCAGCAGCTTGGGTTCGGCTGAAGCTTTCTTT. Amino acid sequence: CASSLGSAEAFF.

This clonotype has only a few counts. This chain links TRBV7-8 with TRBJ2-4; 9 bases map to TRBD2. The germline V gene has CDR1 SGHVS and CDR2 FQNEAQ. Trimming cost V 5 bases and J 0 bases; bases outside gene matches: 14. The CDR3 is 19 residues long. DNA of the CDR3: TGTGCCAGCAGCCTTACTTTGCGGGAGGGCCTGTCAGCCAAAAACATTCAGTACTTC. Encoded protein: CASSLTLREGLSAKNIQYF.

The CDR3 region has the DNA TGCGCCAGCAGCTGGGGAGTGACCTCCAATGAGCAGTTCTTC. Translating it yields CASSWGVTSNEQFF. The rearrangement joins TRBV5-1 to TRBJ2-1; weak D call: TRBD2 (5 bases). This CDR3 contains 14 residues. Per germline, CDR1 SGHRS and CDR2 YFSETQ. Trimming removed 3 bases at V and 6 bases at J, with 13 bases between.

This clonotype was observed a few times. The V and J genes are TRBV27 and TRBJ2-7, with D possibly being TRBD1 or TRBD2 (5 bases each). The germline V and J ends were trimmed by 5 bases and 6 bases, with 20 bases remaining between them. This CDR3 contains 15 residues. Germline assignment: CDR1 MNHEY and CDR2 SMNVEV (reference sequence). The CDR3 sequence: CASSPRGTLGLEQYF. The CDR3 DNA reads TGTGCCAGCAGTCCCAGAGGGACCTTGGGGCTCGAGCAGTACTTC.

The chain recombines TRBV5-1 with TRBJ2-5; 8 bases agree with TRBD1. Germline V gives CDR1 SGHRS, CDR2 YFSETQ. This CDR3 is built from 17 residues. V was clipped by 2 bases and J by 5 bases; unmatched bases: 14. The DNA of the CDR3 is TGCGCCAGCAGCTTCAGGCCTAGGACAGGGATAGGGGAGACCCAGTACTTC. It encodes CASSFRPRTGIGETQYF.

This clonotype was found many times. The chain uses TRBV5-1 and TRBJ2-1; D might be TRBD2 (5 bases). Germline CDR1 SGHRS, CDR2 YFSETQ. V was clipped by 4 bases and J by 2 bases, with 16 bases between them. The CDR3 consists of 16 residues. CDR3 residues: CASSPSSGQTYNEQFF. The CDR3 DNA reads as TGCGCCAGCAGCCCCTCAAGCGGCCAAACCTACAATGAGCAGTTCTTC.

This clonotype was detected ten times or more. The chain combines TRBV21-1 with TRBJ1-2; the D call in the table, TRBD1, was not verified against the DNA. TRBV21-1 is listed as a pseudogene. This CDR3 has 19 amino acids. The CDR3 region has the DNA TGTGCCAGCAGCAAAGTGTCTGGGACAGAAATTCAGACTAACTATGGCTACACCTTC. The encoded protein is CASSKVSGTEIQTNYGYTF.

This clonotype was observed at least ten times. CDR3 sequence: CASSFGVHAANEKLFF. The CDR3 DNA reads TGTGCCAGCAGCTTTGGAGTGCACGCAGCTAATGAAAAACTGTTTTTT. The V gene is TRBV12-3 or TRBV12-4, the J gene TRBJ1-4; no firm D call. Trimming took 6 bases from V and 3 from J, leaving 17 bases between them. This CDR3 spans 16 amino acids.

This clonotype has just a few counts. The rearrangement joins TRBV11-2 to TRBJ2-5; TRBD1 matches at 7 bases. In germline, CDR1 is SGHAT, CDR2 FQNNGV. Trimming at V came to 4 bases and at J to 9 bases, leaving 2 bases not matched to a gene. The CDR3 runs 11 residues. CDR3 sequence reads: CASSSDRAQYF. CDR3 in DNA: TGTGCCAGCAGCTCCGACAGGGCCCAGTACTTC. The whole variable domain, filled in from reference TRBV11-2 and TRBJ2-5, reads EAGVAQSPRYKIIEKRQSVAFWCNPISGHATLYWYQQILGQGPKLLIQFQNNGVVDDSQLPKDRFSAERLKGVDSTLKIQPAKLEDSAVYLCASSSDRAQYFGPGTRLLVL.

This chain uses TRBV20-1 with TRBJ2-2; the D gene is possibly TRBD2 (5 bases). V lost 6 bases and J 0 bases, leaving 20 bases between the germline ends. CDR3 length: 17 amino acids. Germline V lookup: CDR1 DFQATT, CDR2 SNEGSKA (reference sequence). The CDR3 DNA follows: TGCAGTGCGCGACCGATCGTAAGGACTTCGAACACCGGGGAGCTGTTTTTT. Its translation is CSARPIVRTSNTGELFF.

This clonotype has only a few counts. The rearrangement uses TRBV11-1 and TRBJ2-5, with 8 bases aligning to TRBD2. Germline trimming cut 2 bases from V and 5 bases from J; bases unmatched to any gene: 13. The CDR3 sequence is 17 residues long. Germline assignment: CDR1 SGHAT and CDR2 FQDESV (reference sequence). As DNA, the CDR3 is TGTGCCAGCAGCTTACCATCCGGGACTAGTCGTCCGGAGACCCAGTACTTC. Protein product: CASSLPSGTSRPETQYF.